This entry is about one T cell receptor beta chain. Its antigen is not identified. This entry comes from a study of CD8+ T cells in alopecia areata. General study results and limits: An increase in clonality over normal scalp was evident in lesional scalp, especially alopecia totalis/universalis. Possibly because of HLA-related factors, TCR sharing was less clear across patients than in mice.

Specified treatment: oral pan-JAK inhibitor, 5-10 mg twice daily. Obtained from alopecia areata patients were lesional scalp punch biopsies along with peripheral blood. Sorted out of PBMCs were CD4+ T cells and CD8+ T cells. It was cDNA, reverse transcribed from extracted RNA, that served as the sequencing template. TCRdb keeps only in-frame clones here, not all; method: immunoSEQ multiplex PCR. The top ten hold approximately 1.3% of the sample, which has about 200,000 clones, about 65% seen once. Between the trimmed V and J ends, which lost 2 bases and 4 bases, there was a span of 5 bases. Germline V gives CDR1 GTSNPN, CDR2 SVGIG (reference sequence). The CDR3 contains 12 residues.

The starting material was CD4+ T cells sorted from blood, obtained around week 47, from a patient treated with tofacitinib. The J gene is TRBJ2-2, the V gene TRBV30; D unclear. This sequence was found in a human donor with alopecia areata. CDR3 sequence (DNA): TGTGCCTGGAGTCCCGCCACCGGGGAGCTGTTTTTT. Encoded protein: CAWSPATGELFF.